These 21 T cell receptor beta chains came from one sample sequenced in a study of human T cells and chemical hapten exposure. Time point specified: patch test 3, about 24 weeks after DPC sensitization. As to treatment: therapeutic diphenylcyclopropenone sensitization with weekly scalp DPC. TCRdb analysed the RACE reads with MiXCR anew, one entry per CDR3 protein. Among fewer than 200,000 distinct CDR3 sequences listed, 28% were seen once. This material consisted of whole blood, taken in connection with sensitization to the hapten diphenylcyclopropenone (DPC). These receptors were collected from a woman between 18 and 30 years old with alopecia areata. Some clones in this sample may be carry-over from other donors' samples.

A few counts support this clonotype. Written as DNA, the CDR3 is TGTGCCAGCCTGGGGGGACAAGTTGCGTACGAGCAGTACTTC. As protein: CASLGGQVAYEQYF. This chain joins TRBV6-2 or TRBV6-3 and TRBJ2-7; possibly TRBD1 or TRBD2 for D (6 bases each). Germline lookup yields CDR1 MNHEY and CDR2 SVGEGT. The CDR3 runs to 14 residues. The V end lost 8 bases, the J end lost 4 bases, and 18 bases lay between the germline ends.

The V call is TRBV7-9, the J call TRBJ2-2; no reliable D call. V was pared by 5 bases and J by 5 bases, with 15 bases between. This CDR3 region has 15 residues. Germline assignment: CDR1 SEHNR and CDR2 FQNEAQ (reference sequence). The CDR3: CASSPKPLGTGELFF. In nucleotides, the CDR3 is TGTGCCAGCAGCCCCAAGCCTCTGGGGACCGGGGAGCTGTTTTTT.

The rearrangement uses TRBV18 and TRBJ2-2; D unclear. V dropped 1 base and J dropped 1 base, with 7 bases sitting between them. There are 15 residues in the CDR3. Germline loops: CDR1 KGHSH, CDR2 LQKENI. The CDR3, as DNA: TGTGCCAGCTCACCACGATTGGGGAACACCGGGGAGCTGTTTTTT. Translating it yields CASSPRLGNTGELFF.

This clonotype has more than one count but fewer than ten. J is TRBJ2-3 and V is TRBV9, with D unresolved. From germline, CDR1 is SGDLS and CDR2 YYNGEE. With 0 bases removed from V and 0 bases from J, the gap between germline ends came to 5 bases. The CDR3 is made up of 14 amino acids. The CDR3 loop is CASSVGDSTDTQYF. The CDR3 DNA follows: TGTGCCAGCAGCGTAGGGGATAGCACAGATACGCAGTATTTT.

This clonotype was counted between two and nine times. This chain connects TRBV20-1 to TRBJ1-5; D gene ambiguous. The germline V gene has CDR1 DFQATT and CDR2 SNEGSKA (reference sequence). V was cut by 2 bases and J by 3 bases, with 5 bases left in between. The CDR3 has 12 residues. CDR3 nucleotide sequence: TGCAGTGCTAGACGGTACAATCAGCCCCAGCATTTT. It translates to CSARRYNQPQHF.

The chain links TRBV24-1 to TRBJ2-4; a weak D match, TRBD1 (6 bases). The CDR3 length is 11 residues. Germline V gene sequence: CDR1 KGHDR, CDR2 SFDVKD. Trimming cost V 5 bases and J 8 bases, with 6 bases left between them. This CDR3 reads CATSAGDIQYF. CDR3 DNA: TGTGCCACCAGTGCAGGGGACATTCAGTACTTC.

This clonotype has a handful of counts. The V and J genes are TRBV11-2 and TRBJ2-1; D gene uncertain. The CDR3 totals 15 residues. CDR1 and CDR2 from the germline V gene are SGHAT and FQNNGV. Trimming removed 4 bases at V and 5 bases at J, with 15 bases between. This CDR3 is CASSSGPAPNNEQFF. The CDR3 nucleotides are TGTGCCAGCAGCTCCGGGCCCGCTCCAAACAATGAGCAGTTCTTC.

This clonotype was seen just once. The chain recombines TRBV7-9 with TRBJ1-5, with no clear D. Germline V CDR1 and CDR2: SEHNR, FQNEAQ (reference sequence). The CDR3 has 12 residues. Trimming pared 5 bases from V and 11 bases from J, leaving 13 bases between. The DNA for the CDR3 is TGTGCCAGCAGCCTAGACAAGGGATCCCAGCATTTT. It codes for CASSLDKGSQHF.

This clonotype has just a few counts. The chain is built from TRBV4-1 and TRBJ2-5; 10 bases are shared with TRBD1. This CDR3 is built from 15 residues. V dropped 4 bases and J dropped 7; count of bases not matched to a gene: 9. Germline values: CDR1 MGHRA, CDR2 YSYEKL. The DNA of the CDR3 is TGCGCCAGCAGCCCTTCGACAGGGGGCGTCGGGACCCAGTACTTC. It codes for CASSPSTGGVGTQYF.

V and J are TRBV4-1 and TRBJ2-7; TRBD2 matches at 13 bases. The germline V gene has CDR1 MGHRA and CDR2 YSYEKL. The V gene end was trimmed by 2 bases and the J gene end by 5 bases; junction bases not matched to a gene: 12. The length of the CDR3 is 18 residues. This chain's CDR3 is CASSQRDGGLAGNNEQYF. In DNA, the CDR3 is TGCGCCAGCAGCCAAAGGGACGGGGGACTAGCGGGAAATAACGAGCAGTACTTC.

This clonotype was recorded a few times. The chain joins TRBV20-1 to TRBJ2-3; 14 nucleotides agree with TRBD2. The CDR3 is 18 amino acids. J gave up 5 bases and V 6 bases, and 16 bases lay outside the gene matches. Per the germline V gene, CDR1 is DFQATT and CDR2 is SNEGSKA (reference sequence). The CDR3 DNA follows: TGCAGTGCGTCGGATGAGACTAGCGGGGGGGTAGGAAGAGATACGCAGTATTTT. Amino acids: CSASDETSGGVGRDTQYF.

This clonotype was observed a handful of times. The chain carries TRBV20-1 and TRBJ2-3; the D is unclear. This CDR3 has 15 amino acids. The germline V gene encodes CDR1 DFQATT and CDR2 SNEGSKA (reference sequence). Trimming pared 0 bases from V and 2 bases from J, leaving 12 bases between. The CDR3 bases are TGCAGTGCTAGAGATCGGCGACTGCTCACAGATACGCAGTATTTT. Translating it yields CSARDRRLLTDTQYF.

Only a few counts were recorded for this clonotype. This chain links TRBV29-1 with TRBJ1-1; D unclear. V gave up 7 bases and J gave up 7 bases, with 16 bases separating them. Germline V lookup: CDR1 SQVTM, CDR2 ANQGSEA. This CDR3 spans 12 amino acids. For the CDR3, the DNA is TGCAGCGCAAGCCGGGAGCTAGGTGAAGCTTTCTTT. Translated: CSASRELGEAFF.

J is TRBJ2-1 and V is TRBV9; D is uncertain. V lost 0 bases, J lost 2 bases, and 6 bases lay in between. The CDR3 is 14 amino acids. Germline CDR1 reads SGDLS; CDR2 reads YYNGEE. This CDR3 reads CASSVAEPYNEQFF. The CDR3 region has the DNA TGTGCCAGCAGCGTAGCTGAACCCTACAATGAGCAGTTCTTC.

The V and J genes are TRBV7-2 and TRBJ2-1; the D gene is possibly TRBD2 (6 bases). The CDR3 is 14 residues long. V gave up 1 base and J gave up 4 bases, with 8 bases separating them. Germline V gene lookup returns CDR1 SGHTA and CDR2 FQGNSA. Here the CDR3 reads CASSLVGGYNEQFF. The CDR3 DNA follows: TGTGCCAGCAGCTTAGTGGGGGGATACAATGAGCAGTTCTTC.

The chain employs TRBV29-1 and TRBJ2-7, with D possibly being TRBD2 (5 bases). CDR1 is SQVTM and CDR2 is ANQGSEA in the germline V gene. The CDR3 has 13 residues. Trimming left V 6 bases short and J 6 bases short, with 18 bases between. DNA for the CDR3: TGCAGCGTCGACCACGGGGTATCGGGCGAGCAGTACTTC. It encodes CSVDHGVSGEQYF.

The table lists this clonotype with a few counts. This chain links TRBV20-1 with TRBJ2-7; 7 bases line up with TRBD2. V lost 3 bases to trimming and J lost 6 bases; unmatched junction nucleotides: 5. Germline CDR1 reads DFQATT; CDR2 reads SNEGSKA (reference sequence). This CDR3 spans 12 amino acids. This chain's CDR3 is CSARGWGGEQYF. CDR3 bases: TGCAGTGCTAGGGGATGGGGGGGCGAGCAGTACTTC.

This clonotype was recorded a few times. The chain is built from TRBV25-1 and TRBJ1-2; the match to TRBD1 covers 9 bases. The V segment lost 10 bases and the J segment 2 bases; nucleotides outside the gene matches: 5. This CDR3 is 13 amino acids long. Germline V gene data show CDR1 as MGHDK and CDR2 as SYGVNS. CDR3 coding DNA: TGTGCCAATGGGACAGGGCCGAACTATGGCTACACCTTC. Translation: CANGTGPNYGYTF.

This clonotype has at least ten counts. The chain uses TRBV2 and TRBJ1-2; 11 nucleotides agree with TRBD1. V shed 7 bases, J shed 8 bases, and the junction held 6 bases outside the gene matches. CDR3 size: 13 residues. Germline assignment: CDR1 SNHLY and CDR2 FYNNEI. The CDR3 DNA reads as TGTGCCAGCAATGCGGACAGGGGGCGAGGCTACACCTTC. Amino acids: CASNADRGRGYTF.

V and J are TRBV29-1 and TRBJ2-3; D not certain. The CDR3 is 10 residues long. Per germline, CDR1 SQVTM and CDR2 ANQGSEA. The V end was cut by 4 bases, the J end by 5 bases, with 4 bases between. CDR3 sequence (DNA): TGCAGCGTTGGCCGAGATACGCAGTATTTT. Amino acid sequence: CSVGRDTQYF.

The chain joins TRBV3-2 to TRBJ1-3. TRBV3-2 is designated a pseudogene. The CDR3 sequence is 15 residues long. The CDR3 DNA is TGTGCCAGCAGCCAAGATAGGTCCTCTGGAAACACCATATATTTT. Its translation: CASSQDRSSGNTIYF.